This T cell receptor beta chain was captured in a study of Ad26.COV2.S vaccination and SARS-CoV-2 variants. About the research overall: Participants got Ad26.COV2.S intramuscularly, once or twice 56 days apart.

Sequencing was performed with immunoSEQ multiplex PCR; in TCRdb, only in-frame clones are kept and a portion is missing. The sample has under 500,000 clones, approximately 92% seen once. Study results and limitations: Greater spike-specific TCR breadth was seen in vaccine recipients than in placebo recipients.

From germline, CDR1 is LNHDA and CDR2 SQIVND (reference sequence). The CDR3 totals 16 residues. V was pared by 3 bases and J by 1 base, with 14 bases between. Regarding treatment: some 20 received Ad26.COV2.S at low or high dose, single or two shots; 5 received placebo; per-sample allocation not given. The samples date from day 63 after the first vaccine or placebo injection. Donation was by an adult aged 18-55 years who was in Boston. In this sample, this clone turned up once. The antigen remains undetermined. Here the sequenced sample was peripheral blood, taken in a trial of Ad26.COV2.S vaccine versus placebo. This chain links TRBV19 with TRBJ2-3, with D possibly being TRBD1 or TRBD2 (5 bases each). This receptor was taken from a person aged 18-65 years who received the Ad26.COV2.S COVID-19 vaccine or a placebo. The CDR3 region is CASSILLGRGTDTQYF. The CDR3 DNA follows: TGTGCCAGTAGTATCCTCCTGGGGCGGGGCACAGATACGCAGTATTTT. Full variable domain (outside the CDR3, taken from reference TRBV19 and TRBJ2-3): DGGITQSPKYLFRKEGQNVTLSCEQNLNHDAMYWYRQDPGQGLRLIYYSQIVNDFQKGDIAEGYSVSREKKESFPLTVTSAQKNPTAFYLCASSILLGRGTDTQYFGPGTRLTVL.